The 27 T cell receptor beta chains in this list originate from one sample, sequenced in a study of human T cells and chemical hapten exposure. Time point specified: patch test 1, 2 weeks after DPC sensitization. Regarding treatment: therapeutic diphenylcyclopropenone sensitization with weekly scalp DPC. TCRdb recomputed calls from the RACE reads with MiXCR, one row per CDR3 protein. The sample contains about 380,000 distinct CDR3 sequences, 4.8% of which appear only once. The source material was whole blood, sampled in connection with sensitization to the hapten diphenylcyclopropenone (DPC). The receptor set was obtained from a woman aged 45-59 years with alopecia areata. Some clones in this sample may be carry-over from other donors' samples.

The sample holds many counts of this clonotype. The V gene is TRBV5-1, the J gene TRBJ2-3; 7 bases line up with TRBD2. The junction had 6 bases not matched to a gene; V was cut back by 4 bases and J by 4 bases. Germline CDR1 is SGHRS and CDR2 is YFSETQ. There are 14 residues in the CDR3. The CDR3 sequence is CASSESGVADTQYF. CDR3 DNA sequence: TGCGCCAGCAGCGAGAGCGGGGTGGCAGATACGCAGTATTTT.

In this sample, this clonotype turned up many times. The chain has TRBV12-3 or TRBV12-4 and TRBJ2-2; perhaps TRBD1 as D (6 bases). The CDR3 is 15 residues long. Trimming removed 4 bases from V and 3 bases from J, with 12 bases in between. The CDR3 sequence is CASSSQQGYTGELFF. CDR3 in DNA: TGTGCCAGCAGTTCCCAACAGGGTTACACCGGGGAGCTGTTTTTT.

To note about this clonotype: A read error may be the cause here, since a much bigger clone is one base away. This chain uses TRBV5-6 with TRBJ2-3; D perhaps matches TRBD1 (5 bases). V was clipped by 5 bases and J by 4 bases, with 17 bases between them. Germline lookup yields CDR1 SGHDT and CDR2 YYEEEE. This CDR3 comprises 15 residues. CDR3 sequence reads: CASSPPDTRADTQYF. CDR3 DNA: TGTGCCAGCAGTCCCCCGGACACACGCGCAGATACGCAGTATTTT.

Many counts were recorded for this clonotype. The chain combines TRBV4-2 with TRBJ2-3; TRBD2 aligns across 10 bases. Trimming cost V 5 bases and J 2 bases; bases outside gene matches: 7. CDR1 is LGHNA, CDR2 YNFKEQ, per germline. This CDR3 is built from 16 residues. DNA for the CDR3: TGTGCCAGCAGCAAGGAGAGCGGGAGGGCCACAGATACGCAGTATTTT. Residues: CASSKESGRATDTQYF.

This clonotype occurred many times. The chain combines TRBV7-9 with TRBJ1-4; D is uncertain. CDR3 length equals 15 residues. From germline, CDR1 is SEHNR and CDR2 FQNEAQ (reference sequence). With 3 bases removed from V and 6 bases from J, the gap between germline ends came to 14 bases. In DNA, the CDR3 is TGTGCCAGCAGCTTCGGCGAGTTCGCAGATGAAAAACTGTTTTTT. Amino acid sequence: CASSFGEFADEKLFF.

This clonotype was recorded many times. The chain has TRBV29-1 and TRBJ2-2, with D uncertain. The V and J ends lost 5 bases and 0 bases respectively, with 10 bases between them. The CDR3 has 14 amino acids. Germline V gene data show CDR1 as SQVTM and CDR2 as ANQGSEA. The CDR3 loop reads CSVSLSTNTGELFF. Here the CDR3 DNA reads TGCAGCGTTTCACTATCCACGAACACCGGGGAGCTGTTTTTT.

At least ten counts were recorded for this clonotype. The gene calls are TRBV9 and TRBJ2-2; TRBD2 agrees at 9 bases. The CDR3 is made up of 19 amino acids. V shed 1 base and J 0 bases; nucleotides not matched to a gene: 10. CDR1 is SGDLS, CDR2 YYNGEE, per germline. The CDR3 region is CASSVSPAGGHPNTGELFF. DNA for the CDR3: TGTGCCAGCAGCGTATCCCCAGCGGGGGGCCACCCGAACACCGGGGAGCTGTTTTTT. Drawing the rest from reference TRBV9 and TRBJ2-2, the complete variable domain is DSGVTQTPKHLITATGQRVTLRCSPRSGDLSVYWYQQSLDQGLQFLIQYYNGEERAKGNILERFSAQQFPDLHSELNLSSLELGDSALYFCASSVSPAGGHPNTGELFFGEGSRLTVL.

This clonotype was detected a few times. The rearrangement links TRBV7-9 to TRBJ1-2; a weak D match, TRBD1 (6 bases). The CDR3 runs to 11 residues. Germline CDR1 is SEHNR and CDR2 is FQNEAQ (reference sequence). Trimming pared 5 bases from V and 11 bases from J, leaving 12 bases between. CDR3 residues: CASSPEQGYTF. The CDR3 DNA follows: TGTGCCAGCAGCCCTGAACAGGGTTACACCTTC.

This clonotype was seen ten or more times. This chain connects TRBV5-1 to TRBJ2-5; D possibly corresponds to TRBD1 (6 bases). The CDR3 covers 13 residues. V lost 4 bases, J lost 5 bases, and 12 bases lay in between. Germline V gene data show CDR1 as SGHRS and CDR2 as YFSETQ. CDR3 sequence: CASSEQGRETQYF. The CDR3 coding sequence is TGCGCCAGCAGCGAACAGGGCCGGGAGACCCAGTACTTC.

In its sample, this clonotype was seen many times. The rearrangement joins TRBV7-2 to TRBJ2-5; 8 bases are shared with TRBD2. Germline V CDR1 and CDR2: SGHTA, FQGNSA. Trimming at V came to 5 bases and at J to 5 bases, leaving 10 bases not matched to a gene. The CDR3 has 15 amino acids. The CDR3 protein is CASSPSRGGPETQYF. The CDR3 nucleotides are TGTGCCAGCAGCCCGTCCCGGGGGGGGCCCGAGACCCAGTACTTC.

The genes are TRBV19 and TRBJ1-2, with TRBD1 matching 10 bases. Looked up from germline, CDR1 is LNHDA and CDR2 is SQIVND (reference sequence). The CDR3 sequence is 15 residues long. Trimming took 6 bases from V and 6 from J; bases not matched to a gene: 10. CDR3 DNA sequence: TGTGCCAGTAGCGGACAGGGGGGCTTTCGTGATGGCTACACCTTC. As protein: CASSGQGGFRDGYTF.

There are a few counts of this clonotype. J is TRBJ2-2 and V is TRBV2; 9 bases map to TRBD1. In germline, CDR1 is SNHLY, CDR2 FYNNEI. The CDR3 sequence is 16 residues long. The ends lost 7 bases at V and 1 base at J; junction bases unmatched: 7. The CDR3 region has the DNA TGTGCCAGCACCCCCGGGACAGGGAAGAACACCGGGGAGCTGTTTTTT. It translates to CASTPGTGKNTGELFF.

There are many counts of this clonotype. The chain carries TRBV29-1 and TRBJ2-7; tentative D call: TRBD2 (5 bases). CDR1 and CDR2 (germline): SQVTM, ANQGSEA. Deletions cut 5 bases from V and 0 bases from J, with 11 bases between. The CDR3 spans 13 residues. The CDR3 DNA reads TGCAGCGTTAGCCATGGGAGCTCCTACGAGCAGTACTTC. Its protein is CSVSHGSSYEQYF.

This clonotype was recorded many times. This chain connects TRBV11-2 to TRBJ2-6; unclear D gene. In germline, CDR1 is SGHAT, CDR2 FQNNGV. Trimming cost V 2 bases and J 0 bases, with 5 bases left between them. The CDR3 consists of 15 residues. The CDR3, as DNA: TGTGCCAGCAGCTTACGACTCTCTGGGGCCAACGTCCTGACTTTC. Amino acid sequence: CASSLRLSGANVLTF. Supplemented by reference TRBV11-2 and TRBJ2-6, the full variable domain reads EAGVAQSPRYKIIEKRQSVAFWCNPISGHATLYWYQQILGQGPKLLIQFQNNGVVDDSQLPKDRFSAERLKGVDSTLKIQPAKLEDSAVYLCASSLRLSGANVLTFGAGSRLTVL.

In its sample, this clonotype was seen many times. The chain employs TRBV2 and TRBJ1-2; D is perhaps TRBD1 (5 bases). V dropped 2 bases and J dropped 5 bases, with 9 bases sitting between them. This CDR3 is built from 13 residues. CDR1 SNHLY and CDR2 FYNNEI come from the germline V gene. The CDR3 loop reads CASSERGLYGYTF. The CDR3 coding sequence is TGTGCCAGCAGTGAAAGGGGTCTATATGGCTACACCTTC.

The chain couples TRBV18 to TRBJ1-2; the D gene is possibly TRBD1 (5 bases). This CDR3 spans 13 amino acids. CDR1 KGHSH and CDR2 LQKENI come from the germline V gene. V lost 3 bases and J lost 3, with 8 bases in between. CDR3 sequence reads: CASSPTDDYGYTF. The CDR3 DNA reads TGTGCCAGCTCACCGACAGACGACTATGGCTACACCTTC.

This clonotype was observed at least ten times. The chain combines TRBV5-6 with TRBJ1-1; no reliable D call. Per the germline V gene, CDR1 is SGHDT and CDR2 is YYEEEE. This CDR3 has 14 amino acids. Trimming removed 4 bases at V and 1 base at J, with 11 bases between. Here the CDR3 DNA reads TGTGCCAGCAGCCCCGCTATCAGGAACACTGAAGCTTTCTTT. Its translation is CASSPAIRNTEAFF. The whole variable domain, remainder taken from reference TRBV5-6 and TRBJ1-1, is DAGVTQSPTHLIKTRGQQVTLRCSPKSGHDTVSWYQQALGQGPQFIFQYYEEEERQRGNFPDRFSGHQFPNYSSELNVNALLLGDSALYLCASSPAIRNTEAFFGQGTRLTVV.

In this sample, this clonotype turned up many times. The chain has TRBV28 and TRBJ1-5; TRBD1 is a possible D gene (5 bases). Between the trimmed V and J ends, which lost 6 bases and 6 bases, there was a span of 15 bases. Per germline, CDR1 MDHEN and CDR2 SYDVKM. The CDR3 loop spans 14 amino acids. The CDR3 reads CASRAPGNRQPQHF. The DNA of the CDR3 is TGTGCCAGCAGAGCCCCAGGGAACCGTCAGCCCCAGCATTTT. Full variable domain (remainder filled in from reference TRBV28 and TRBJ1-5): DVKVTQSSRYLVKRTGEKVFLECVQDMDHENMFWYRQDPGLGLRLIYFSYDVKMKEKGDIPEGYSVSREKKERFSLILESASTNQTSMYLCASRAPGNRQPQHFGDGTRLSIL.

This clonotype was counted only a few times. The chain carries TRBV6-1 and TRBJ1-4, with D hard to call. This CDR3 contains 15 residues. Trimming removed 0 bases from V and 6 bases from J, with 11 bases in between. From germline, CDR1 is MNHNS and CDR2 SASEGT. Here the CDR3 DNA reads TGTGCCAGCAGTGAAGCGCCAAGAAGCGATGAAAAACTGTTTTTT. Its protein is CASSEAPRSDEKLFF.

The V and J genes are TRBV12-3 or TRBV12-4 and TRBJ1-2, with 11 positions matching TRBD1. This CDR3 has 15 residues. With V trimmed by 5 bases and J by 7 bases, 9 bases remained unmatched. The CDR3 sequence is CASSDGQGAVRGYTF. CDR3 in DNA: TGTGCCAGCAGTGACGGACAGGGGGCTGTTCGTGGCTACACCTTC.

This clonotype was observed at least ten times. V and J are TRBV20-1 and TRBJ2-3, with D perhaps matching TRBD2 (6 bases). Germline CDR1 and CDR2: DFQATT and SNEGSKA (reference sequence). V lost 1 base and J 2 bases, leaving 10 bases between the germline ends. The CDR3 is made up of 14 amino acids. In nucleotides, the CDR3 is TGCAGTGCTAGAGTCGGGAGCCCCACAGATACGCAGTATTTT. As protein: CSARVGSPTDTQYF.

This chain links TRBV13 with TRBJ1-2; TRBD1 agrees at 9 bases. Germline V gene lookup returns CDR1 PRHDT and CDR2 FYEKMQ (reference sequence). The junction had 5 bases not matched to a gene; V was cut back by 3 bases and J by 6 bases. This CDR3 is built from 14 residues. The DNA for the CDR3 is TGTGCCAGCAGCTTCCGGACAGGGGAGAATGGCTACACCTTC. Amino acid sequence: CASSFRTGENGYTF.

The V gene is TRBV7-2, the J gene TRBJ1-6; D remains ambiguous. This CDR3 region has 16 residues. Per germline, CDR1 SGHTA and CDR2 FQGNSA. The ends were cut back, 5 bases at V and 4 bases at J, with 15 bases in the middle. CDR3 sequence: CASSPREGYYNSPLHF. The CDR3 nucleotides are TGTGCCAGCAGCCCCCGCGAAGGGTATTATAATTCACCCCTCCACTTT. Using reference TRBV7-2 and TRBJ1-6 for the parts outside the CDR3, the full variable domain is GAGVSQSPSNKVTEKGKDVELRCDPISGHTALYWYRQSLGQGLEFLIYFQGNSAPDKSGLPSDRFSAERTGGSVSTLTIQRTQQEDSAVYLCASSPREGYYNSPLHFGNGTRLTVT.

This clonotype came up many times. The rearrangement links TRBV12-3 or TRBV12-4 to TRBJ2-7, with 7 bases identical to TRBD1. The CDR3 has 13 amino acids. Trimming cost V 6 bases and J 4 bases; bases outside gene matches: 6. CDR3 coding DNA: TGTGCCAGCAGGGGGACAGCGCTATACGAGCAGTACTTC. This gives the protein CASRGTALYEQYF.

This clonotype was seen many times. The V gene is TRBV30, the J gene TRBJ2-3, with 9 bases aligning to TRBD1. This CDR3 is 17 amino acids long. After removal of 0 bases from V and 6 bases from J, the junction contained 13 bases not matched to a gene. The germline V gene has CDR1 GTSNPN and CDR2 SVGIG (reference sequence). In nucleotides, the CDR3 is TGTGCCTGGAGTGTTAACAGGGGGCGAAGTGTCGCCGATACGCAGTATTTT. Its protein product is CAWSVNRGRSVADTQYF.

The table lists this clonotype with many counts. The chain is built from TRBV6-6 and TRBJ1-1, with D possibly being TRBD1 (5 bases). The CDR3 sequence is 15 residues long. Looked up from germline, CDR1 is MNHNY and CDR2 is SVGAGI (reference sequence). V was clipped by 2 bases and J by 4 bases, with 14 bases between them. In DNA form, the CDR3 reads TGTGCCAGCAGTTACGTGGGGGACTGGGGCACTGAAGCTTTCTTT. It specifies CASSYVGDWGTEAFF.

The chain employs TRBV20-1 and TRBJ2-1, with no clear D. Looked up from germline, CDR1 is DFQATT and CDR2 is SNEGSKA (reference sequence). CDR3 length equals 13 residues. Trimming shortened V by 2 bases and J by 3 bases, and 8 bases separated the two germline ends. CDR3 nucleotide sequence: TGCAGTGCTAGATACATGGGCTACAATGAGCAGTTCTTC. Translation gives CSARYMGYNEQFF.